A selection of T cell receptor beta chains follows, all from one sample in a study of T cells in Graves' hyperthyroidism and ophthalmopathy. MiXCR was run by TCRdb on the multiplex PCR reads, yielding one entry per CDR3 protein. The table lists just over 550,000 distinct CDR3 sequences, around 42% of them singletons, with nearly 8.5% in the top ten. Sequences were obtained from peripheral blood or thyroid tissue (not recorded which). Receptors originate from a woman younger than 30 with Graves' hyperthyroidism. The CDR3 runs from the conserved cysteine through the conserved F or W. Each record gives: J gene, V gene, CDR3 protein.

TRBJ1-2	TRBV19	CASGLLRRNYGYTF
TRBJ1-2	TRBV15	CATSRGRGGLIYGYTF
TRBJ1-4	TRBV5-1	CASSGTGRDEKLFF
TRBJ1-1	TRBV7-8	CASSLSTSTEAFF
TRBJ1-2	TRBV29-1	CSEDGNYGYTF
TRBJ1-2	TRBV12-3/TRBV12-4	CASSFRNGRYGYTF
TRBJ1-2	TRBV7-9	CASSLWAKDLKGYTF
TRBJ1-5	TRBV10-3	CATRGGGGQPQHF
TRBJ2-2	TRBV29-1	CCGRGPDTGELFF
TRBJ2-7	TRBV7-8	CASSLAATTYEQYF
TRBJ2-7	TRBV24-1	CATSESDSLYEQYF
TRBJ2-7	TRBV2	CASSSVGLAGGEQYF
TRBJ1-2	TRBV5-1	CASSPKAAHVGGYTF
TRBJ2-7	TRBV10-3	CAISDRREGAGAKYEQYF
TRBJ2-5	TRBV24-1	CATSDLTFGGQETQYF
TRBJ2-5	TRBV20-1	CSARDDRGLGETQYF
TRBJ2-7	TRBV2	CASKEGGRFYEQYF
TRBJ2-5	TRBV20-1	CSANPGASETQYF
TRBJ2-5	TRBV29-1	CSARQGGEETQYF
TRBJ2-2	TRBV7-9	CASSYQGLAANTGELFF
TRBJ1-5	TRBV24-1	CATTWINQPQHF
TRBJ2-5	TRBV7-2	CASSPSGTKETQYF
TRBJ1-5	TRBV5-1	CASSLGGWENQPQHF
TRBJ1-3	TRBV24-1	CATASGAGGGNTIYF